This TCR beta chain derives from a study of CD8 T cells in Susac syndrome. Patients with Susac syndrome showed fulfilment of recently defined diagnostic criteria for definite or probable disease. Random hexamers served to reverse transcribe roughly 0.5 to 1 ug RNA. MiXCR, applied by TCRdb to the immunoSEQ multiplex PCR reads, yields one record per CDR3 protein. The data contain about 76,000 distinct CDR3 sequences, roughly 92% of them singletons. The germline V gene has CDR1 SQVTM and CDR2 ANQGSEA. The CDR3 is 15 amino acids. Trimming took 5 bases from V and 0 from J, leaving 15 bases between them. V is TRBV29-1 and J is TRBJ2-3; D possibly corresponds to TRBD2 (6 bases). This receptor was taken from a human donor with Susac syndrome. The specimen was CD8+ T cells from PBMCs. The chain's CDR3 is CSVPRAGSSTDTQYF. The DNA of the CDR3 is TGCAGCGTTCCGAGGGCGGGGTCTAGCACAGATACGCAGTATTTT.